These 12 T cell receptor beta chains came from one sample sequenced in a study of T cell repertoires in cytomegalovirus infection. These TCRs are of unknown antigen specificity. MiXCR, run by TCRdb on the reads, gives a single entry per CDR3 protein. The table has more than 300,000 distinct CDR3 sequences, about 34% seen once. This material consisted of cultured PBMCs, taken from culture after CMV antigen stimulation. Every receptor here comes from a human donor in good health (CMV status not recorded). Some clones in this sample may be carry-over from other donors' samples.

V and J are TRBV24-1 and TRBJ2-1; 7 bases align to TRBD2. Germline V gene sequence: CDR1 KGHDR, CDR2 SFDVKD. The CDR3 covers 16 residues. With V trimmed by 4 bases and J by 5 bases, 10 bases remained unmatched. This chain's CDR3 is CATSDPQASGNNEQFF. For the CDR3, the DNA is TGTGCCACCAGTGACCCCCAAGCTAGCGGAAACAATGAGCAGTTCTTC.

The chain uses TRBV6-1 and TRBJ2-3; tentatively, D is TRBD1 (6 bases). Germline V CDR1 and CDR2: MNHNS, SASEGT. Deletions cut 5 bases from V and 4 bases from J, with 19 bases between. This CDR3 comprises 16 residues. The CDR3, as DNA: TGTGCCAGCAGTCCCGCGCAGGGGCCAAAGTCAGATACGCAGTATTTT. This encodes CASSPAQGPKSDTQYF.

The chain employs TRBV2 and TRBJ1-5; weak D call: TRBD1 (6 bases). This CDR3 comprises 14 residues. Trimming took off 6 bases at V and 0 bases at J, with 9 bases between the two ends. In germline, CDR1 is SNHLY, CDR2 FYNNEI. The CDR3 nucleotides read TGTGCCAGCAGAGAACAGGGTAGCAATCAGCCCCAGCATTTT. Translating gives CASREQGSNQPQHF.

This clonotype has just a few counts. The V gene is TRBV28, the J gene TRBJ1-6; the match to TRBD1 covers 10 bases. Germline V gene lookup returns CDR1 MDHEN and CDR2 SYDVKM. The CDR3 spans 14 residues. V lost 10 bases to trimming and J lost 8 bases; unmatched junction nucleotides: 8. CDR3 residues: CATHPGQGYSPLHF. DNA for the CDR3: TGTGCCACGCATCCGGGACAGGGGTATTCACCCCTCCACTTT.

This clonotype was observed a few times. The CDR3 reads CASSQRTSGSSYEQYF. CDR3 DNA: TGTGCCAGCAGCCAAAGGACTAGCGGGAGCTCCTACGAGCAGTACTTC. The gene calls are TRBV7-2 and TRBJ2-7, with TRBD2 matching 13 bases. J gave up 0 bases and V 5 bases, and 4 bases lay outside the gene matches. CDR3 size: 16 residues. Germline V gene lookup returns CDR1 SGHTA and CDR2 FQGNSA.

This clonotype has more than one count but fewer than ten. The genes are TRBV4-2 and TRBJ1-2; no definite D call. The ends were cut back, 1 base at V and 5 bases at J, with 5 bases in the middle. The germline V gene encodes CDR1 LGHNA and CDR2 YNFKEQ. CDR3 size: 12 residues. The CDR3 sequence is CASSQGYYGYTF. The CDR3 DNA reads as TGTGCCAGCAGCCAAGGATATTATGGCTACACCTTC.

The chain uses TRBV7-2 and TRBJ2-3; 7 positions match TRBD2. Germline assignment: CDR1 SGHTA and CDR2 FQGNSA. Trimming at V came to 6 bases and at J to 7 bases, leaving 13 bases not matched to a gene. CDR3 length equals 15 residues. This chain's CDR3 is CASSQRREGPNTQYF. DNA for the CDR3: TGTGCCAGCAGTCAAAGGAGGGAGGGCCCAAATACGCAGTATTTT.

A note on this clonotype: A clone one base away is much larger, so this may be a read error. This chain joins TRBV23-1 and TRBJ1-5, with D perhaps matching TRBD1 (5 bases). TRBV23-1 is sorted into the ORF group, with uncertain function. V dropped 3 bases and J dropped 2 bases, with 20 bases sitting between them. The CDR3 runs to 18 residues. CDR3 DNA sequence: TGCGCCAGCAGTCACCACCGGGGCGGGTGGAATGGCAATCAGCCCCAGCATTTT. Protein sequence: CASSHHRGGWNGNQPQHF.

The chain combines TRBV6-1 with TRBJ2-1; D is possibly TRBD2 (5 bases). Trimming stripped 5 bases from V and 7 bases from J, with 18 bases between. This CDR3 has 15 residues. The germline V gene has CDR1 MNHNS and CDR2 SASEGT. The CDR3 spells CASSLRTGLGNEQFF. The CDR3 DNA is TGTGCCAGCAGTCTGCGGACTGGGCTTGGAAATGAGCAGTTCTTC.

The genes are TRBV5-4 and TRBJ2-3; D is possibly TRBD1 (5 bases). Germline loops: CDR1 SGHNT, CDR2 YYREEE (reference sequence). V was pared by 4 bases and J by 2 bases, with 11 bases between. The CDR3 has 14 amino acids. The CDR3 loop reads CASSQRTTTDTQYF. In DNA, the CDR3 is TGTGCCAGCAGCCAAAGGACAACCACAGATACGCAGTATTTT.

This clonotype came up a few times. CDR3 region: CASSLYAGTYGYTF. The CDR3 nucleotides read TGTGCCAGCAGCTTATACGCAGGAACCTATGGCTACACCTTC. This chain links TRBV7-2 with TRBJ1-2; D is ambiguous. Germline lookup yields CDR1 SGHTA and CDR2 FQGNSA. Trimming left V 2 bases short and J 4 bases short, with 11 bases between. The CDR3 has 14 residues.

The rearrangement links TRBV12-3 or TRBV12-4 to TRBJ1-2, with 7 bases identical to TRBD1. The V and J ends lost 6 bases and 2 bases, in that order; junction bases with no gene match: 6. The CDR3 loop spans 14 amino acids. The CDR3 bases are TGTGCCAGCAGCACAGGGGTTTGGAACTATGGCTACACCTTC. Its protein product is CASSTGVWNYGYTF.